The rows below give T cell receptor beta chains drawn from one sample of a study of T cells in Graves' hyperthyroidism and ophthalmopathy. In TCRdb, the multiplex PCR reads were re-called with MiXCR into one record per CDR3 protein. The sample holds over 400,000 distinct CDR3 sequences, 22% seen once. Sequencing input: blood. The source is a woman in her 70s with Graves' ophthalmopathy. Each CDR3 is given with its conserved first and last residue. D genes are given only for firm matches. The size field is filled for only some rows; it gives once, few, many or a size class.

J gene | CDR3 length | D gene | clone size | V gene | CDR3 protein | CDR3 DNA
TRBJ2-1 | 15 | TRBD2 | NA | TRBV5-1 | CASSSGLAGVFEQFF | TGCGCCAGCAGCTCGGGACTAGCGGGAGTTTTTGAGCAGTTCTTC
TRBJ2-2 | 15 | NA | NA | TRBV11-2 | CASSLGGVVTGELFF | TGTGCCAGCAGCTTAGGAGGGGTGGTAACCGGGGAGCTGTTTTTT
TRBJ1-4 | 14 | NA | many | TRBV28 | CASSTRGPNEKLFF | TGTGCCAGCAGTACCAGGGGCCCGAATGAAAAACTGTTTTTT
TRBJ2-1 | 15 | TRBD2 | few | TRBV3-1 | CASSQEVGGPNEQFF | TGCGCCAGCAGCCAAGAGGTGGGAGGGCCGAATGAGCAGTTCTTC
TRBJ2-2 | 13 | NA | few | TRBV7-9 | CACGERNTGELFF | TGTGCCTGCGGCGAAAGGAACACCGGGGAGCTGTTTTTT
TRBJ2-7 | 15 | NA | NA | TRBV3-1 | CASSQGRLRAYEQYF | TGTGCCAGCAGCCAAGGGCGGCTTCGAGCCTACGAGCAGTACTTC
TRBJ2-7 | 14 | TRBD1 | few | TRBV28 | CASTRGQGRYEQYF | TGTGCCAGCACCAGGGGGCAGGGTAGGTACGAGCAGTACTTC
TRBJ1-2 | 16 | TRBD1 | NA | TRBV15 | CATSSPPRTGFYGYTF | TGTGCCACCAGCAGCCCGCCTAGGACAGGGTTCTATGGCTACACCTTC
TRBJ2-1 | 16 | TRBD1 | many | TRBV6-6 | CASSYSRGQGIDEQFF | TGTGCCAGCAGTTACTCGAGGGGACAGGGGATAGATGAGCAGTTCTTC
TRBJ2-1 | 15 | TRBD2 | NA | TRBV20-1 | CSALRTSGRAVEQFF | TGCAGTGCTCTTAGAACTAGCGGGAGGGCCGTTGAGCAGTTCTTC
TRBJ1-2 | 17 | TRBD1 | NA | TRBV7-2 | CASSPRVFRQGVYGYTF | TGTGCCAGCAGCCCTAGAGTCTTCCGACAGGGGGTCTATGGCTACACCTTC
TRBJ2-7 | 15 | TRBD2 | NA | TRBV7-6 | CASSTLAGSSYEQYF | TGTGCCAGCAGCACCTTAGCGGGGAGCTCCTACGAGCAGTACTTC
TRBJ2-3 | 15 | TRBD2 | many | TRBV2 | CASSRLAGYTDTQYF | TGTGCCAGCAGTCGACTAGCGGGATACACAGATACGCAGTATTTT
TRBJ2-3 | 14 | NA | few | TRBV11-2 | CASSLGSQTDTQYF | TGTGCCAGCAGCTTAGGATCTCAGACAGATACGCAGTATTTT
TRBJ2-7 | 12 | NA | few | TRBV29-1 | CSAGDRNYEQYF | TGCAGCGCCGGGGACCGAAACTACGAGCAGTACTTC
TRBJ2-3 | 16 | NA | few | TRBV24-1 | CATSDLHRTSTDTQYF | TGTGCCACCAGTGATTTGCATCGCACTAGCACAGATACGCAGTATTTT
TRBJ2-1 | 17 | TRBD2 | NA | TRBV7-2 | CASSLISGTSYSNEQFF | TGTGCCAGCAGCCTCATTTCCGGGACTAGCTATAGCAATGAGCAGTTCTTC
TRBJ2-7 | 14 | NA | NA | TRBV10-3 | CAIRGTSGVGEQYF | TGTGCCATCAGAGGAACGTCAGGTGTTGGGGAGCAGTACTTC
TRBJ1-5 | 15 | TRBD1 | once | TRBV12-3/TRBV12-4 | CASRPGTGVYQPQHF | TGTGCCAGCAGACCCGGGACAGGGGTATACCAGCCCCAGCATTTT
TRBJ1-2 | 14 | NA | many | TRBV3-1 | CASSQGWSNYGYTF | TGTGCCAGCAGCCAAGGCTGGTCTAACTATGGCTACACCTTC
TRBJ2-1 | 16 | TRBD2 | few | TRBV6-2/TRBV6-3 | CASSRQREGRNNEQFF | TGTGCCAGCAGTCGCCAGCGGGAGGGCCGGAACAATGAGCAGTTCTTC
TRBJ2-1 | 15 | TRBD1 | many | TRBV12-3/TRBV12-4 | CASSFSDRVHNEQFF | TGTGCCAGCAGTTTTTCGGACAGGGTACACAATGAGCAGTTCTTC
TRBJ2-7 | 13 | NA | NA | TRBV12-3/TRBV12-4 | CASSLDVYYEQYF | TGTGCCAGCAGCTTGGACGTTTACTACGAGCAGTACTTC
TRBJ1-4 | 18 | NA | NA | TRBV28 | CASSESGGGHATNEKLFF | TGTGCCAGCAGTGAATCGGGGGGGGGGCATGCAACTAATGAAAAACTGTTTTTT
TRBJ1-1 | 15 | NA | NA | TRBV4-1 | CASSHPTGGNTEAFF | TGCGCCAGCAGCCACCCTACCGGAGGGAACACTGAAGCTTTCTTT
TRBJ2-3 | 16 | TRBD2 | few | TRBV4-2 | CASSQEGAGSYDTQYF | TGTGCCAGCAGCCAAGAGGGAGCGGGAAGTTACGATACGCAGTATTTT
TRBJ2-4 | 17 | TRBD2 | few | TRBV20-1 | CSARLAGGPLAKNIQYF | TGCAGTGCTCGACTAGCGGGAGGGCCTCTGGCCAAAAACATTCAGTACTTC
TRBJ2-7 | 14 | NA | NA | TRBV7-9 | CASSLDVSGYEQYF | TGTGCCAGCAGCTTAGACGTTAGCGGCTACGAGCAGTACTTC
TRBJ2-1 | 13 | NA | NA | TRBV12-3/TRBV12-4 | CASTMGPYNEQFF | TGTGCCAGCACCATGGGGCCCTACAATGAGCAGTTCTTC
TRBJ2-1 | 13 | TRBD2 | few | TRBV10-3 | CAIRTSGSDEQFF | TGTGCCATCAGAACTAGCGGGAGCGATGAGCAGTTCTTC
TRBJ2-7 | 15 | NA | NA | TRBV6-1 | CASSASPGGPYEQYF | TGTGCCAGCAGTGCATCCCCAGGGGGGCCCTACGAGCAGTACTTC
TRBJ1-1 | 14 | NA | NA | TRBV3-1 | CASSLDMGITEAFF | TGTGCCAGCAGCCTGGACATGGGGATAACTGAAGCTTTCTTT
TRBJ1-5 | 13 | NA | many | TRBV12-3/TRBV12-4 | CASSLPGQQPQHF | TGTGCCAGCAGTTTGCCAGGGCAACAGCCCCAGCATTTT
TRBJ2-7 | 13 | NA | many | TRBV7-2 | CASSFPGGAEQYF | TGTGCCAGCAGCTTTCCTGGGGGTGCCGAGCAGTACTTC
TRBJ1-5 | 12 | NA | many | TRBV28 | CASSSVDQPQHF | TGTGCCAGCAGTTCTGTGGATCAGCCCCAGCATTTT
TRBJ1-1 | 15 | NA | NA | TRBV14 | CASSQVGKLNTEAFF | TGTGCCAGCAGCCAAGTTGGAAAGTTGAACACTGAAGCTTTCTTT
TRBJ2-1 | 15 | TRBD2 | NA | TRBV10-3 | CAISEPGLAGGEQFF | TGTGCCATCAGTGAGCCGGGACTAGCGGGGGGGGAGCAGTTCTTC
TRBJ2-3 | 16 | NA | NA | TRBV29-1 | CSVDSGRRMGTDTQYF | TGCAGCGTTGACTCCGGGAGAAGGATGGGCACAGATACGCAGTATTTT
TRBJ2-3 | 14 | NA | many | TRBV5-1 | CASSLGQSTDTQYF | TGCGCCAGCAGCTTGGGACAGAGCACAGATACGCAGTATTTT
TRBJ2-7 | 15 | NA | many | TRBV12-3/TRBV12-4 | CASTPSGLSFYEQYF | TGTGCCAGCACCCCCTCAGGCCTATCATTTTACGAGCAGTACTTC
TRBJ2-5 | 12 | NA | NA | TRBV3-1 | CASSPRGATQYF | TGTGCCAGCAGCCCTAGGGGGGCAACCCAGTACTTC
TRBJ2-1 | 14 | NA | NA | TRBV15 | CATSFHRTGNEQFF | TGTGCCACCAGCTTCCACCGGACTGGGAATGAGCAGTTCTTC
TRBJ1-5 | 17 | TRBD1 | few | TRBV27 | CASSDFPLQGANQPQHF | TGTGCCAGCAGTGATTTTCCCCTACAGGGGGCCAATCAGCCCCAGCATTTT
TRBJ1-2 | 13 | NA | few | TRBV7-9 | CASSLWDRGGYTF | TGTGCCAGCAGCTTATGGGACCGAGGGGGCTACACCTTC
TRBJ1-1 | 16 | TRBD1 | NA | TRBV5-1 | CASSLAPGTGNTEAFF | TGCGCCAGCAGCTTGGCGCCCGGGACAGGGAACACTGAAGCTTTCTTT
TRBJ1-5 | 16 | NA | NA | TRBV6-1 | CASSQRGGLRNQPQHF | TGTGCCAGCAGTCAAAGGGGAGGGCTTAGGAATCAGCCCCAGCATTTT
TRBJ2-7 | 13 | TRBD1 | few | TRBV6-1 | CASRGTGEYEQYF | TGTGCCAGCAGAGGGACAGGGGAATACGAGCAGTACTTC
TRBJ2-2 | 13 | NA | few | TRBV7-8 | CASSLGGLGELFF | TGTGCCAGCAGCCTCGGGGGTTTGGGGGAGCTGTTTTTT
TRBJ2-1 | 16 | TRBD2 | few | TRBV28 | CASSSAGLAGWNEQFF | TGTGCCAGCAGTTCGGCGGGACTAGCGGGTTGGAATGAGCAGTTCTTC
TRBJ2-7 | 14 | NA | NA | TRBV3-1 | CASSPAESRVEQYF | TGTGCCAGCAGCCCCGCGGAGTCCCGAGTAGAGCAGTACTTC
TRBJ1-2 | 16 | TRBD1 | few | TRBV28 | CASSSSPDGQGYGYTF | TGTGCCAGCAGTTCCAGCCCTGACGGACAGGGCTATGGCTACACCTTC
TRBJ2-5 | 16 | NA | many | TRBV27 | CASSLRWTARGETQYF | TGTGCCAGCAGTTTACGGTGGACGGCAAGGGGAGAGACCCAGTACTTC
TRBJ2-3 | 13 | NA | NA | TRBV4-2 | CASSHEGADTQYF | TGTGCCAGCAGCCATGAGGGTGCAGATACGCAGTATTTT
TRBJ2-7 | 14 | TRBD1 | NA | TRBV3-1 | CASSPGGPTKEQYF | TGTGCCAGCAGCCCAGGGGGCCCTACTAAGGAGCAGTACTTC
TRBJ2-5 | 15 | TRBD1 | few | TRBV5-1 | CASSLSGTVSETQYF | TGCGCCAGCAGCTTATCCGGGACAGTTTCGGAGACCCAGTACTTC
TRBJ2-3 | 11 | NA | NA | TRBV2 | CASSVHDTQYF | TGTGCCAGCAGTGTCCACGATACGCAGTATTTT